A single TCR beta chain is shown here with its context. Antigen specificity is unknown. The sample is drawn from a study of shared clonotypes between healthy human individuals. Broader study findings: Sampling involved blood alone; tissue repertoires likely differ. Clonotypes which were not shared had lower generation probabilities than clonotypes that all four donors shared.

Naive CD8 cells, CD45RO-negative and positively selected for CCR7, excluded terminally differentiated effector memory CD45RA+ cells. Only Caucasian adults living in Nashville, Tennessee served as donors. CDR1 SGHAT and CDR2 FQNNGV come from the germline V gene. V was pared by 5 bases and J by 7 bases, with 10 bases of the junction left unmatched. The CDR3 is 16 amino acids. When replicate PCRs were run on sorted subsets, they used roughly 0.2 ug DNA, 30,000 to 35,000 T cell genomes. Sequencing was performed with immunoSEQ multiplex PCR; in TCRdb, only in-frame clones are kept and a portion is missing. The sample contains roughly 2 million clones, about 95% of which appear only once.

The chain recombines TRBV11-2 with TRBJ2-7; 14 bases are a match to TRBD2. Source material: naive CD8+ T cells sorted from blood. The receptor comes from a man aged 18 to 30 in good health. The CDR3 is CASSQTSGRAWSEQYF. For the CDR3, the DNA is TGTGCCAGCAGCCAGACTAGCGGGAGGGCCTGGAGTGAGCAGTACTTC. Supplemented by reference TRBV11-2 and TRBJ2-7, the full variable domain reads EAGVAQSPRYKIIEKRQSVAFWCNPISGHATLYWYQQILGQGPKLLIQFQNNGVVDDSQLPKDRFSAERLKGVDSTLKIQPAKLEDSAVYLCASSQTSGRAWSEQYFGPGTRLTVT.